The rows below give T cell receptor beta chains drawn from one sample of a study of human T cells and chemical hapten exposure. TCRdb re-called the RACE reads with MiXCR, one entry per CDR3 protein. The sample lists around 71,000 distinct CDR3 sequences; 9.8% were seen once. Sequenced material: whole blood, taken in connection with sensitization to the hapten diphenylcyclopropenone (DPC). The source of these receptors is a woman between 40 and 50 years old with alopecia areata. Some clones in this sample may be carry-over from other donors' samples. The CDR3 runs from the conserved cysteine through the conserved F or W. The order of the fields is CDR3 protein, CDR3 DNA, D gene, clone size, V gene, J gene. The D gene is left open where the match is weak. Size is omitted from some rows. Given values are once, few, many or a class for expanded clones.

CDR3aa: CSVRTGSTPQHF
CDR3nt: TGCAGTGTGCGGACAGGCTCAACTCCCCAGCATTTT
d_gene: TRBD1
abundance: .
v_gene: TRBV29-1
j_gene: TRBJ1-5

CDR3aa: CASTPPGGLAIEQYF
CDR3nt: TGTGCCAGCACTCCTCCCGGGGGACTAGCGATCGAGCAGTACTTC
d_gene: TRBD2
abundance: many
v_gene: TRBV6-2/TRBV6-3
j_gene: TRBJ2-7

CDR3aa: CSARDRGSTRWADTQYF
CDR3nt: TGCAGTGCTAGAGATCGGGGCAGCACGAGATGGGCAGATACGCAGTATTTT
d_gene: .
abundance: many
v_gene: TRBV20-1
j_gene: TRBJ2-3

CDR3aa: CASSPASSGANVLTF
CDR3nt: TGTGCCAGCAGTCCGGCTTCGTCTGGGGCCAACGTCCTGACTTTC
d_gene: .
abundance: many
v_gene: TRBV12-3/TRBV12-4
j_gene: TRBJ2-6

CDR3aa: CASSFAQGIGNTIYF
CDR3nt: TGTGCCAGCAGCTTCGCACAGGGAATCGGGAACACCATATATTTT
d_gene: .
abundance: many
v_gene: TRBV7-2
j_gene: TRBJ1-3

CDR3aa: CASSPKEGFSGAFSYNEQFF
CDR3nt: TGTGCCAGCAGCCCCAAGGAGGGGTTTAGCGGGGCTTTCTCCTACAATGAGCAGTTCTTC
d_gene: TRBD2
abundance: .
v_gene: TRBV3-1
j_gene: TRBJ2-1

CDR3aa: CASSPAAGGEDTQYF
CDR3nt: TGCGCCAGCAGCCCTGCAGCGGGGGGGGAGGATACGCAGTATTTT
d_gene: TRBD2
abundance: many
v_gene: TRBV5-1
j_gene: TRBJ2-3

CDR3aa: CASSLRVPPNEKLFF
CDR3nt: TGTGCCAGCAGTTTACGAGTTCCTCCTAATGAAAAACTGTTTTTT
d_gene: .
abundance: many
v_gene: TRBV27
j_gene: TRBJ1-4

CDR3aa: CASSLGPGATGTGELFF
CDR3nt: TGTGCCAGCAGCTTAGGTCCGGGGGCGACGGGCACCGGGGAGCTGTTTTTT
d_gene: .
abundance: many
v_gene: TRBV11-2
j_gene: TRBJ2-2

CDR3aa: CASSVAGGTDTQYF
CDR3nt: TGCGCCAGCAGTGTTGCGGGGGGCACAGATACGCAGTATTTT
d_gene: TRBD2
abundance: many
v_gene: TRBV10-2
j_gene: TRBJ2-3

CDR3aa: CASSVASGGARNEQFF
CDR3nt: TGTGCCAGCAGCGTAGCTAGCGGGGGGGCCAGGAATGAGCAGTTCTTC
d_gene: TRBD2
abundance: .
v_gene: TRBV9
j_gene: TRBJ2-1

CDR3aa: CASSLVGTAYTDTQYF
CDR3nt: TGTGCCAGCAGCTTAGTGGGGACAGCATACACAGATACGCAGTATTTT
d_gene: TRBD1
abundance: many
v_gene: TRBV7-2
j_gene: TRBJ2-3

CDR3aa: CASSVRGQYF
CDR3nt: TGTGCCAGCAGCGTACGCGGGCAGTACTTC
d_gene: .
abundance: .
v_gene: TRBV7-2
j_gene: TRBJ2-7

CDR3aa: CASSLGAGVYEQYF
CDR3nt: TGTGCCAGCAGCTTAGGTGCAGGCGTCTACGAGCAGTACTTC
d_gene: .
abundance: .
v_gene: TRBV7-6
j_gene: TRBJ2-7

CDR3aa: CSVAVLHEQYF
CDR3nt: TGCAGCGTTGCCGTTCTCCACGAGCAGTACTTC
d_gene: .
abundance: many
v_gene: TRBV29-1
j_gene: TRBJ2-7

CDR3aa: CSSMRTGLNQPQHF
CDR3nt: TGCAGTTCGATGAGGACAGGACTCAATCAGCCCCAGCATTTT
d_gene: TRBD1
abundance: many
v_gene: TRBV20-1
j_gene: TRBJ1-5

CDR3aa: CASSLEFRREAFF
CDR3nt: TGTGCCAGCAGCTTAGAGTTTCGGAGGGAAGCTTTCTTT
d_gene: .
abundance: few
v_gene: TRBV7-2
j_gene: TRBJ1-1